What follows are 4 T cell receptor beta chains derived from one specimen sequenced in a study of blood T cell repertoires in COVID-19. Clones were sequenced by immunoSEQ multiplex PCR, and TCRdb holds only the in-frame ones, with some missing. The data show hundreds of thousands of clones, 82% seen once. The sequencing input was PBMCs or T cells enriched from blood (not recorded which). The receptors were sampled from a woman in her sixties who had recovered from COVID-19.

This sequence joins TRBV7-8 and TRBJ1-5, with D unclear. This CDR3 comprises 15 residues. V lost 5 bases and J lost 0, with 11 bases in between. The germline V gene encodes CDR1 SGHVS and CDR2 FQNEAQ. CDR3 amino acids: CASSPRAGSNQPQHF. For the CDR3, the DNA is TGTGCCAGCAGCCCCCGGGCGGGTAGCAATCAGCCCCAGCATTTT.

This chain connects TRBV11-1 to TRBJ2-5; 10 nucleotides align to TRBD2. V lost 5 bases and J lost 4; bases outside the gene matches: 7. The CDR3 totals 15 residues. Germline loops: CDR1 SGHAT, CDR2 FQDESV (reference sequence). The CDR3 sequence is CASSPRLAGIETQYF. DNA for the CDR3: TGTGCCAGCAGCCCCCGACTAGCGGGTATAGAGACCCAGTACTTC. The full variable domain, its missing parts supplied by reference TRBV11-1 and TRBJ2-5, is EAEVAQSPRYKITEKSQAVAFWCDPISGHATLYWYRQILGQGPELLVQFQDESVVDDSQLPKDRFSAERLKGVDSTLKIQPAELGDSAMYLCASSPRLAGIETQYFGPGTRLLVL.

The rearrangement links TRBV2 to TRBJ2-7; TRBD2 might be the D (6 bases). Germline V gives CDR1 SNHLY, CDR2 FYNNEI. The CDR3 has 12 amino acids. V lost 8 bases to trimming and J lost 4 bases, with 12 bases between them. The CDR3 loop reads CASRGVPYEQYF. The CDR3 bases are TGTGCCAGCCGCGGGGTCCCTTACGAGCAGTACTTC.

The chain links TRBV12-5 to TRBJ2-2; weak D call: TRBD2 (5 bases). This CDR3 has 17 residues. V gave up 2 bases and J gave up 0 bases, with 13 bases separating them. The germline V gene has CDR1 LGHNT and CDR2 FRNRAP. Written as DNA, the CDR3 is TGTGCTAGTGGTTTGCCCCGGGTCGGGGCGAACACCGGGGAGCTGTTTTTT. This gives the protein CASGLPRVGANTGELFF.